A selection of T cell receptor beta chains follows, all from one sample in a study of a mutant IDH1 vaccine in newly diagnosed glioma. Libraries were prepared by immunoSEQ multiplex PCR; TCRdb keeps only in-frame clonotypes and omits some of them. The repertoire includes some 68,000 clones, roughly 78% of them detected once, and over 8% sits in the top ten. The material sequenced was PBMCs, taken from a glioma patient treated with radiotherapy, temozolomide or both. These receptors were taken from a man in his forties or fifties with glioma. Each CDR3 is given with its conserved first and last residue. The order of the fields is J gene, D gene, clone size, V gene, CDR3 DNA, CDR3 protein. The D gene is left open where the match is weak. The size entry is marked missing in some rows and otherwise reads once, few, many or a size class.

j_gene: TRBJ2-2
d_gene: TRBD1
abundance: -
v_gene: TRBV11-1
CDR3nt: TGTGCCAGCAGGTTAGGGACAGCCACCGGGGAGCTGTTTTTT
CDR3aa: CASRLGTATGELFF

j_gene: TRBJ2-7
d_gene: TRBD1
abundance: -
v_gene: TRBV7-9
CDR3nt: TGTGCCAGCAGCTTAGGAACAGGGGGCCACGAGCAGTACTTC
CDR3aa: CASSLGTGGHEQYF

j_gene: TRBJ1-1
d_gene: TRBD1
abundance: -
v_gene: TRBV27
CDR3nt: TGTGCCAGCAGTCCCGGGACAGGGAAGGACACTGAAGCTTTCTTT
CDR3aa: CASSPGTGKDTEAFF

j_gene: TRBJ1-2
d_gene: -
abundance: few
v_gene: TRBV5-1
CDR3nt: TGCGCCAGCAGCTTTGGCGCGACGGATGGCTACACCTTC
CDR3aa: CASSFGATDGYTF

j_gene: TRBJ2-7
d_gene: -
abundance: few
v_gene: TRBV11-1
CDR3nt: TGTGCCAGCAGCTTCAGGGGCGAGCAGTACTTC
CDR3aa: CASSFRGEQYF

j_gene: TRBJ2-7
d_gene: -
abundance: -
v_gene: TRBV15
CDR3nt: TGTGCCACCAGCAGAGATGAGTTGGGACTCCAATCCGAGCAGTACTTC
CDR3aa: CATSRDELGLQSEQYF

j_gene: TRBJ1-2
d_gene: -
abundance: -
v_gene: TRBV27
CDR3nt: TGTGCCAGCAGCATCGGGCGATCTAACTATGGCTACACCTTC
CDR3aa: CASSIGRSNYGYTF

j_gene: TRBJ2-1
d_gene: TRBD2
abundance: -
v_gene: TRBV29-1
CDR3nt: TGCAGCGCCGGGACTAGCGGTAATGAGCAGTTCTTC
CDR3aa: CSAGTSGNEQFF

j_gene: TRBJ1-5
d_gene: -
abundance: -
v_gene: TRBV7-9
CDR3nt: TGTGCCAGCAGCTCGTTACTTAGCAATCAGCCCCAGCATTTT
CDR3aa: CASSSLLSNQPQHF

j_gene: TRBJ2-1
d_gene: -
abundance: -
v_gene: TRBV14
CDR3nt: TGTGCCAGCAGCCAAGATACAAGGTACAATGAGCAGTTCTTC
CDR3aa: CASSQDTRYNEQFF

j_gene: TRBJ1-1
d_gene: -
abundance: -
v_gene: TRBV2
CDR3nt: TGTGCCAGCCGGCCCGGGGGCACTGAAGCTTTCTTT
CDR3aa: CASRPGGTEAFF

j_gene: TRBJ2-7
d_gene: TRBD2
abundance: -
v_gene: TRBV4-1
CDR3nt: TGCGCCAGCAGCCAAGGGCCACTAGCGGGGGGTGTGTACGAGCAGTACTTC
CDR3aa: CASSQGPLAGGVYEQYF

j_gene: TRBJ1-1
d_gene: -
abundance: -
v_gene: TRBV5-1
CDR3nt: TGCGCCAGCAGCTTGACACGATTTTCGAACACTGAAGCTTTCTTT
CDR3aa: CASSLTRFSNTEAFF

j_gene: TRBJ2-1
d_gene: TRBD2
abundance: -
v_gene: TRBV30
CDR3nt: TGTGCCTGGAGTTTTACTAGCGCCTACAATGAGCAGTTCTTC
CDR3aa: CAWSFTSAYNEQFF

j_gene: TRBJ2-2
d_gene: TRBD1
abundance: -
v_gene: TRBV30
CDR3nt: TGTGCCTTACAGGGGGGCGCGAACACCGGGGAGCTGTTTTTT
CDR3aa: CALQGGANTGELFF

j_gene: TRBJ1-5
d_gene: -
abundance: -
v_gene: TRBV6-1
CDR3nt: TGTGCCAGCAGTGAACTCACCGGTCTCTGGCCCCAGCATTTT
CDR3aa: CASSELTGLWPQHF

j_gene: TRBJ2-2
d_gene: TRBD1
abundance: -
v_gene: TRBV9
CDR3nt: TGTGCCAGCAGCGTAGATGGGGCACAGGGGACCGGGGAGCTGTTTTTT
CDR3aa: CASSVDGAQGTGELFF

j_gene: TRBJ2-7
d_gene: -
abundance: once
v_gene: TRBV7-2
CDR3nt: TGTGCCAGCAGCTGGACTCCGGGACAACTAACCTACGAGCAGTACTTC
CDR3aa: CASSWTPGQLTYEQYF

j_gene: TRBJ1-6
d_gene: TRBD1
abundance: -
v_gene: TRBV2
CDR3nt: TGTGCCAGCAGTGAGTCCAGGGGGATAACCCCCCTCCACTTT
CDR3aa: CASSESRGITPLHF

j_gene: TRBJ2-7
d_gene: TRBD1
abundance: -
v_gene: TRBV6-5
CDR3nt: TGTGCCAGCACGTCCGGACAGGGGTTCGAGCAGTACTTC
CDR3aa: CASTSGQGFEQYF

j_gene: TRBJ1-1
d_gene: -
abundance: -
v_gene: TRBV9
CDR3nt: TGTGCCAGCAGCGTACGAGGGGGGACTGAAGCTTTCTTT
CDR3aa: CASSVRGGTEAFF

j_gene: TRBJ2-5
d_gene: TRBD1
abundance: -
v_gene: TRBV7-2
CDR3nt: TGTGCCAGCAGCTTAGGCAGGGGGCGCACGGAGACCCAGTACTTC
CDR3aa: CASSLGRGRTETQYF

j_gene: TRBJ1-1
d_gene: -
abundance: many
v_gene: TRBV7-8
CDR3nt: TGTGCCAGCAGCTTAATCGGCCCTGAAGCTTTCTTT
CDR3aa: CASSLIGPEAFF

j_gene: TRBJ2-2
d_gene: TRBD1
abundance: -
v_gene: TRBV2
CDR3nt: TGTGCCAGCGGCGCCCAAAGACAGGGATCCACCGGGGAGCTGTTTTTT
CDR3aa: CASGAQRQGSTGELFF

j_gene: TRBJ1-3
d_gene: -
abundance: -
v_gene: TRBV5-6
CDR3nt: TGTGCCAGCAGCTTGCCGGGGGTCAGAAACACCATATATTTT
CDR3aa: CASSLPGVRNTIYF

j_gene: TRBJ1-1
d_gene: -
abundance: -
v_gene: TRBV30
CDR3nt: TGTGCCTGGACACCTCTGCCCGGTGGTGCCACTGAAGCTTTCTTT
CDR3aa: CAWTPLPGGATEAFF

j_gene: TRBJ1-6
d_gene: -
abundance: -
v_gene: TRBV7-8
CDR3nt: TGTGCCAGCAGCCAAGGGGATCGGTCCCTCCACTTT
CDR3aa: CASSQGDRSLHF